These 14 T cell receptor beta chains were sequenced from one sample in a study of T cells in Graves' hyperthyroidism and ophthalmopathy (dated 2019 in TCRdb). The library was produced with multiplex PCR. TCRdb lists the instrument as Illumina HiSeq 2000. Amplification of TCR beta CDR3 regions was carried out from RNA transcripts. The TCR CDR3 was subjected to a first round of RT-PCR using the HTBI primer set and the Qiagen OneStep RT-PCR kit. TCRdb reprocessing: public reads trimmed at Q25 with fastp, clones called with MiXCR, in-frame beta chains kept. CDR3 protein duplicates are merged, each entry listing the most common genes and DNA. This sample holds approximately 200,000 distinct CDR3 sequences; about 18% were observed only once. The ten largest clones represent around 47% of the sample. The sample consisted of blood. These receptors were obtained from a man in his forties with Graves' hyperthyroidism.

This clonotype has a count of ten or more. This rearrangement joins TRBV28 to TRBJ1-2; TRBD1 is a possible D gene (6 bases). This CDR3 comprises 16 residues. Trimming pared 3 bases from V and 4 bases from J, leaving 18 bases between. The germline gives CDR1 MDHEN, CDR2 SYDVKM. CDR3 bases: TGTGCCAGCAGTTTCCCCGAAGGGGGGCCCCTCTATGGCTACACCTTC. Protein product: CASSFPEGGPLYGYTF.

The sample holds a few counts of this clonotype. The rearrangement uses TRBV6-2 or TRBV6-3 and TRBJ1-2; D is perhaps TRBD1 (6 bases). V lost 6 bases and J lost 4, with 21 bases in between. CDR1 MNHEY and CDR2 SVGEGT come from the germline V gene. The CDR3 runs to 16 residues. CDR3 sequence: CASSLRMTGLIYGYTF. The CDR3 DNA reads TGTGCCAGCAGCCTTCGCATGACAGGCTTAATCTATGGCTACACCTTC.

This clonotype was detected many times. The rearrangement joins TRBV12-3 or TRBV12-4 to TRBJ1-1; maybe TRBD1 (5 bases). CDR3 length: 14 residues. V was pared by 5 bases and J by 3 bases, with 13 bases between. The CDR3 bases are TGTGCCAGCAGTGGGGACCGTAGGGACACTGAAGCTTTCTTT. Encoded protein: CASSGDRRDTEAFF.

The chain joins TRBV4-3 to TRBJ2-7, with TRBD1 matching over 7 bases. This CDR3 comprises 15 residues. With 3 bases clipped from V and 4 bases from J, the junction kept 9 bases outside the gene matches. The germline V gene has CDR1 LGHNA and CDR2 YSLEER. The CDR3 loop is CASSHNPGTAYEQYF. For the CDR3, the DNA is TGCGCCAGCAGCCACAACCCCGGGACAGCTTACGAGCAGTACTTC.

This clonotype came up a few times. The rearrangement links TRBV6-1 to TRBJ2-2, with TRBD2 matching over 8 bases. The germline V gene has CDR1 MNHNS and CDR2 SASEGT. The CDR3 consists of 14 residues. The junction had 5 bases not matched to a gene; V was cut back by 5 bases and J by 6 bases. CDR3 amino acids: CASSPGTRAGELFF. The CDR3 nucleotides read TGTGCCAGCAGTCCCGGGACTAGGGCCGGGGAGCTGTTTTTT.

This clonotype showed up many times. J is TRBJ1-4 and V is TRBV28, with D possibly being TRBD1 (5 bases). The length of the CDR3 is 16 residues. CDR1 is MDHEN and CDR2 is SYDVKM in the germline V gene. V dropped 5 bases and J dropped 0 bases, with 13 bases sitting between them. In DNA form, the CDR3 reads TGTGCCAGCAGTACCCCGGGGGGTCCAACTAATGAAAAACTGTTTTTT. Translated, it gives CASSTPGGPTNEKLFF.

The CDR3 DNA is TGTGCCAGCAGTGATCCAACGGACAGGGGGTGGAAAGATACGCAGTATTTT. Protein product: CASSDPTDRGWKDTQYF. V gene TRBV25-1 combines with J gene TRBJ2-3; the match to TRBD1 covers 10 bases. Germline V gene data show CDR1 as MGHDK and CDR2 as SYGVNS. The CDR3 sequence is 17 residues long. V dropped 3 bases and J dropped 5; count of bases not matched to a gene: 11.

This clonotype has ten or more counts. J is TRBJ1-5 and V is TRBV28; the D gene is possibly TRBD1 (6 bases). CDR1 is MDHEN, CDR2 SYDVKM, per germline. Trimming pared 8 bases from V and 6 bases from J, leaving 23 bases between. The CDR3 length is 16 residues. The CDR3 loop reads CASGSGAGAFGQPQHF. DNA of the CDR3: TGTGCCAGCGGCAGCGGAGCAGGGGCGTTTGGTCAGCCCCAGCATTTT.

This clonotype has ten or more counts. The chain recombines TRBV12-3 or TRBV12-4 with TRBJ1-2; D gene ambiguous. Trimming shortened V by 3 bases and J by 6 bases, and 14 bases separated the two germline ends. The CDR3 is 14 amino acids. CDR3 protein: CASSFTGGQDGYTF. CDR3 bases: TGTGCCAGCAGTTTTACTGGAGGGCAGGATGGCTACACCTTC.

This clonotype was observed a handful of times. J is TRBJ1-4 and V is TRBV7-9; the match to TRBD1 covers 7 bases. Germline V gene sequence: CDR1 SEHNR, CDR2 FQNEAQ (reference sequence). The CDR3 totals 14 residues. V lost 7 bases and J lost 6; bases outside the gene matches: 8. CDR3 region: CASILQTGDEKLFF. The CDR3 coding sequence is TGTGCCAGCATACTACAAACAGGGGATGAAAAACTGTTTTTT. The entire variable domain, with the rest obtained from reference TRBV7-9 and TRBJ1-4, is as follows: DTGVSQNPRHKITKRGQNVTFRCDPISEHNRLYWYRQTLGQGPEFLTYFQNEAQLEKSRLLSDRFSAERPKGSFSTLEIQRTEQGDSAMYLCASILQTGDEKLFFGSGTQLSVL.

This clonotype was counted a few times. V usage is TRBV6-1 and J usage is TRBJ1-5; D remains ambiguous. This CDR3 is 14 amino acids long. The germline V gene has CDR1 MNHNS and CDR2 SASEGT. Trimming left V 3 bases short and J 2 bases short, with 8 bases between. CDR3: CASSDELGNQPQHF. The CDR3 DNA sequence: TGTGCCAGCAGTGACGAGTTGGGCAATCAGCCCCAGCATTTT.

Ten or more counts support this clonotype. This sequence joins TRBV7-2 and TRBJ1-5; tentative D call: TRBD1 (6 bases). Germline-derived CDR1 and CDR2 are SGHTA and FQGNSA. V was shortened by 2 bases and J by 6 bases, with 14 bases between the two germline ends. CDR3 length: 15 amino acids. The CDR3 DNA sequence: TGTGCCAGCAGCTTACAGGGGATCTCGGGTCAGCCCCAGCATTTT. This encodes CASSLQGISGQPQHF.

This clonotype was observed many times. The chain has TRBV20-1 and TRBJ1-1; D is uncertain. V was pared by 0 bases and J by 3 bases, with 14 bases between. This CDR3 is built from 15 residues. Germline lookup yields CDR1 DFQATT and CDR2 SNEGSKA (reference sequence). This CDR3 is CSARDRARGYTEAFF. CDR3 in DNA: TGCAGTGCTAGAGATCGGGCCAGAGGGTACACTGAAGCTTTCTTT.

The sample holds many counts of this clonotype. The chain joins TRBV2 to TRBJ2-3, with TRBD1 matching 7 bases. This CDR3 has 14 amino acids. V lost 5 bases, J lost 3 bases, and 5 bases stayed unmatched. Per germline, CDR1 SNHLY and CDR2 FYNNEI. Here the CDR3 DNA reads TGTGCCAGCAGTCTACAGGGGCGAACAGATACGCAGTATTTT. Translation gives CASSLQGRTDTQYF.